The clone carrying this TCR beta chain was seen a handful of times. Its antigen is not known. Carrying unique molecular identifiers, the cDNA also gained a universal primer site through template switching. TCRdb redid the calling of the 5' RACE reads with MiXCR, one entry per CDR3 protein. Among around 340,000 distinct CDR3 sequences listed, roughly 12% were seen once. This CDR3 region has 12 residues. The V gene's germline CDR1 is LNHDA and CDR2 SQIVND (reference sequence). V was shortened by 9 bases and J by 3 bases, with 12 bases between the two germline ends. This specimen belongs to a study of identical twins. Findings of the study overall: Within cord blood, abundant beta clonotypes carried fewer insertions, but memory repertoires showed no such trend. Cross-sectional statistics, not tracking of the same donors, supported the conclusions. Sequences that were beta out-of-frame showed weaker excess twin sharing.

In addition, the sample was reused for a study of yellow fever vaccine responses in identical twins.

V is TRBV19 and J is TRBJ2-7, with a tentative D call TRBD1 (5 bases). This receptor was obtained from a young woman in good health. The sample taken for sequencing was CD8+ T cells sorted from blood. CDR3 nucleotides: TGTGCCAGCGAGGACAACTACTACGAGCAGTACTTC. Translating it yields CASEDNYYEQYF.